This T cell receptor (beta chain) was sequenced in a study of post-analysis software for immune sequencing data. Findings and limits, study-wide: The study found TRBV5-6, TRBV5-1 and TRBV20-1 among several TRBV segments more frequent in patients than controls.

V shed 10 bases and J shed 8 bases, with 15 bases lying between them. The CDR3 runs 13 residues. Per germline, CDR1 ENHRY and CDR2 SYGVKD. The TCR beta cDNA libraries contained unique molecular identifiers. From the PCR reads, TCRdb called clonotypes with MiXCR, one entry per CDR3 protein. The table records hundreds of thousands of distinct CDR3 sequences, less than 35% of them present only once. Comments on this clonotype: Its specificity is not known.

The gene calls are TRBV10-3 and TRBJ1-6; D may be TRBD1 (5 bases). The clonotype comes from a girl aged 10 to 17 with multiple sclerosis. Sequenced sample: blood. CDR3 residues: CATGGKGDSPLHF. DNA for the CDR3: TGTGCCACTGGGGGGAAAGGGGATTCACCCCTCCACTTT.